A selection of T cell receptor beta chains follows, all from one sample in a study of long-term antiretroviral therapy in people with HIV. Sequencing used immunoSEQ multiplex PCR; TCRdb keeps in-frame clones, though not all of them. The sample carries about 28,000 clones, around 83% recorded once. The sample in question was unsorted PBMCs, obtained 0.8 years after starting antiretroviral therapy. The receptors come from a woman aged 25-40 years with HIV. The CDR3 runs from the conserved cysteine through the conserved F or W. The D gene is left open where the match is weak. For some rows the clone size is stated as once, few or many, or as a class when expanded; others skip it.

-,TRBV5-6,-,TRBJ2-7,CASSYFYRPYEQYF,TGTGCCAGCAGCTATTTTTATAGACCCTACGAGCAGTACTTC
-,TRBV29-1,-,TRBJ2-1,CSGTRVSFDEQFF,TGCAGCGGTACCCGGGTGAGCTTTGATGAGCAGTTCTTC
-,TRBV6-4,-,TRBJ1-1,CASMPDRGRNTEAFF,TGTGCCAGCATGCCCGACCGGGGAAGAAACACTGAAGCTTTCTTT
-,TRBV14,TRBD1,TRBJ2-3,CASSQADRGRHRGADTQYF,TGTGCCAGCAGCCAAGCCGACAGGGGACGACACCGAGGAGCAGATACGCAGTATTTT
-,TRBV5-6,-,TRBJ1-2,CASSLPDNYGYTF,TGTGCCAGCAGCTTGCCAGATAACTATGGCTACACCTTC
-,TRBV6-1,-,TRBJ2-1,CASSSGSSYNEQFF,TGTGCCAGCAGTAGCGGGTCGTCCTACAATGAGCAGTTCTTC
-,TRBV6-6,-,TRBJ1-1,CATAPRNTEAFF,TGTGCCACCGCTCCAAGGAACACTGAAGCTTTCTTT
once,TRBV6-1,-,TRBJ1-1,CASSDTEAFF,TGTGCCAGCAGTGACACTGAAGCTTTCTTT
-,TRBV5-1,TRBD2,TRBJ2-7,CASSLAVTSGDEQYF,TGCGCCAGCAGCTTGGCCGTGACTAGCGGCGACGAGCAGTACTTC
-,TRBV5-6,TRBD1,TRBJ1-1,CASSGQGYVGTEAFF,TGTGCCAGCAGCGGACAGGGATATGTTGGCACTGAAGCTTTCTTT
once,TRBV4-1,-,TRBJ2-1,CASSQAAPPNEQFF,TGCGCCAGCAGCCAGGCTGCCCCTCCCAATGAGCAGTTCTTC
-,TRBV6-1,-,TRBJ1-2,CASSEAETGIYGYTF,TGTGCCAGCAGTGAAGCGGAGACAGGCATCTATGGCTACACCTTC
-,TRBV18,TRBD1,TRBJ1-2,CASSPTQLAGQGSHGYTF,TGTGCCAGCTCACCTACGCAGCTGGCGGGACAGGGATCTCATGGCTACACCTTC
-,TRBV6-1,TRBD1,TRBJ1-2,CASSWEGTGTALF,TGTGCCAGCAGTTGGGAGGGGACAGGGACCGCCTTATTC
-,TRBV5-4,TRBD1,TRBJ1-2,CASSLDRGGYTF,TGTGCCAGCAGCTTGGACAGGGGCGGCTACACCTTC
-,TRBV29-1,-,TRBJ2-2,CSVLVPGTGELFF,TGCAGCGTGCTTGTCCCGGGTACCGGGGAGCTGTTTTTT
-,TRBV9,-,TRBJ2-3,CASQAGYNTDTQYF,TGTGCCAGCCAGGCGGGATACAACACAGATACGCAGTATTTT
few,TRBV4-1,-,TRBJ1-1,CASSHPGEGPGTEAFF,TGCGCCAGCAGCCACCCAGGGGAAGGGCCGGGCACTGAAGCTTTCTTT
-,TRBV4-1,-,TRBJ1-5,CASSHWGDQPQHF,TGCGCCAGCAGCCACTGGGGGGATCAGCCCCAGCATTTT
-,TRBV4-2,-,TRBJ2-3,CASSQEPSMTDTQYF,TGTGCCAGCAGCCAAGAACCCAGCATGACAGATACGCAGTATTTT
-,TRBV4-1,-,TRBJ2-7,CASSQESEQYF,TGCGCCAGCAGCCAAGAAAGCGAGCAGTACTTC
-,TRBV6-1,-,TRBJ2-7,CASSEAGYSYEQYF,TGTGCCAGCAGTGAAGCTGGTTACTCCTACGAGCAGTACTTC
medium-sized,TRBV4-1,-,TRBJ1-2,CASSQAFGGTDSGYTF,TGCGCCAGCAGCCAAGCTTTTGGCGGGACTGATAGTGGCTACACCTTC
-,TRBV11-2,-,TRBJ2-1,CASSQERGNEQFF,TGTGCCAGCAGCCAAGAACGGGGTAATGAGCAGTTCTTC
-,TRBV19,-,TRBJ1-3,CASSPDRSGNTIYF,TGTGCCAGTAGTCCGGACCGCTCTGGAAACACCATATATTTT
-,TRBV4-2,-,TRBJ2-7,CASSQEEGPTYEQYF,TGTGCCAGCAGCCAAGAAGAGGGGCCGACCTACGAGCAGTACTTC
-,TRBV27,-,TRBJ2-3,CASRGTVDGFDTQYF,TGTGCCAGCCGCGGGACAGTCGACGGGTTTGATACGCAGTATTTT
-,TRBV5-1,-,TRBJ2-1,CASSLGGFGEQFF,TGCGCCAGCAGCTTGGGGGGCTTTGGGGAGCAGTTCTTC
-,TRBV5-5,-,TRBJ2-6,CASSFNSGANVLTF,TGTGCCAGCAGCTTCAACTCTGGGGCCAACGTCCTGACTTTC
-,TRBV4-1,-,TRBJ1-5,CASSQEGGSKIQPQHF,TGCGCCAGCAGCCAAGAAGGCGGGTCAAAAATCCAGCCCCAGCATTTT
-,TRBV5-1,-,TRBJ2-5,CASSLEVVGETQYF,TGCGCCAGCAGCTTGGAGGTAGTGGGCGAGACCCAGTACTTC
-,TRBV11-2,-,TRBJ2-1,CALGGRNEQFF,TGTGCCCTCGGAGGGCGCAATGAGCAGTTCTTC
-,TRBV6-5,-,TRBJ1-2,CASRYDNDYGYTF,TGTGCCAGCAGATACGACAATGACTATGGCTACACCTTC
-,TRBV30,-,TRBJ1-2,CAWSPRGNRGYTF,TGTGCCTGGAGTCCTAGGGGGAATCGTGGCTACACCTTC
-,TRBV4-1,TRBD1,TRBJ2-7,CASSHTGQDAYEQYF,TGCGCCAGCAGCCACACGGGACAGGATGCCTACGAGCAGTACTTC
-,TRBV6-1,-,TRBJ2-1,CASTSGSWDNEQFF,TGTGCCAGCACTTCAGGGAGTTGGGATAATGAGCAGTTCTTC
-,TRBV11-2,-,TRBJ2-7,CASSLATYEQYF,TGTGCCAGCTCCCTTGCGACTTACGAGCAGTACTTC
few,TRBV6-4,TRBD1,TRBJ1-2,CASRPEGASRYGYTF,TGTGCCAGCAGGCCGGAGGGGGCTTCGAGGTATGGCTACACCTTC
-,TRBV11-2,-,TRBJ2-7,CASSLGWQDAYEQYF,TGTGCCAGCAGCTTAGGGTGGCAGGATGCCTACGAGCAGTACTTC
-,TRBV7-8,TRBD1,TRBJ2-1,CASSFLGQGFYNEQFF,TGTGCCAGCAGCTTTTTGGGACAGGGGTTTTACAATGAGCAGTTCTTC
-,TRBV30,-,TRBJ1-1,CAWTEMVGGTEAFF,TGTGCCTGGACCGAGATGGTCGGGGGAACTGAAGCTTTCTTT
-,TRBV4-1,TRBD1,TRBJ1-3,CASSAQGVNSGNTIYF,TGCGCCAGCAGCGCACAGGGGGTCAACTCTGGAAACACCATATATTTT
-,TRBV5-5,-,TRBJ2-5,CASSLGVQETQYF,TGTGCCAGCAGCTTGGGAGTCCAAGAGACCCAGTACTTC